The 26 T cell receptor beta chains reported below all come from one sample, sequenced in a study of Tregs in tolerant kidney transplant recipients (dated by TCRdb to 2018 to 2020). The transplants used related donors along with nonmyeloablative bone marrow transplantation, and in the human trials mixed chimerism was transient. The library was made by the immunoSEQ multiplex PCR assay. TCRdb carries this immuneACCESS record with in-frame sequences only. Its versions omit some clonotypes, under half of them owing to an unresolved V gene in the studies checked, with the rest unexplained. This sample is represented by tens of thousands of clones; approximately 93% of them were singletons. Of the sample, 1.5% to 2% falls within the top ten clones. The source was CD4+ T cells from blood (PBMCs), collected 12 months after the transplant. The receptors were sampled from a human patient who received a combined kidney and bone marrow transplant. The graft donor may be the source of some T cells after a transplant.

The chain has TRBV5-1 and TRBJ1-6; 7 nucleotides agree with TRBD1. V shed 4 bases and J 8 bases; nucleotides not matched to a gene: 6. The germline V gene encodes CDR1 SGHRS and CDR2 YFSETQ. The CDR3 runs 14 residues. CDR3 bases: TGCGCCAGCAGCGCGGGACAGCCACATTCACCCCTCCACTTT. It yields the protein CASSAGQPHSPLHF.

The J gene is TRBJ2-1, the V gene TRBV18; 10 positions match TRBD1. The V and J ends lost 5 bases and 7 bases, in that order; junction bases with no gene match: 5. The germline V gene has CDR1 KGHSH and CDR2 LQKENI. The CDR3 has 14 residues. The chain's CDR3 is CASSFDRGRNEQFF. In DNA, the CDR3 is TGTGCCAGCTCATTTGACAGGGGGCGGAATGAGCAGTTCTTC.

V usage is TRBV9 and J usage is TRBJ2-3; 9 nucleotides align to TRBD2. CDR3 length: 16 amino acids. Germline CDR1 SGDLS, CDR2 YYNGEE. The V segment lost 0 bases and the J segment 2 bases; nucleotides outside the gene matches: 4. As DNA, the CDR3 is TGTGCCAGCAGCGTAGGAGCGGGGGGCGTCACAGATACGCAGTATTTT. Translated, it gives CASSVGAGGVTDTQYF. The whole variable domain, remainder taken from reference TRBV9 and TRBJ2-3, is DSGVTQTPKHLITATGQRVTLRCSPRSGDLSVYWYQQSLDQGLQFLIQYYNGEERAKGNILERFSAQQFPDLHSELNLSSLELGDSALYFCASSVGAGGVTDTQYFGPGTRLTVL.

The rearrangement uses TRBV7-3 and TRBJ2-1; no reliable D call. The germline V gene has CDR1 SGHTA and CDR2 FQGTGA. V lost 2 bases and J lost 2, with 7 bases in between. CDR3 length: 14 amino acids. CDR3 nucleotide sequence: TGTGCCAGCAGCTTAGAGGCAGCCTACAATGAGCAGTTCTTC. Translated: CASSLEAAYNEQFF.

The genes are TRBV2 and TRBJ2-1; 8 nucleotides agree with TRBD2. The ends lost 8 bases at V and 7 bases at J; junction bases unmatched: 13. The V gene's germline CDR1 is SNHLY and CDR2 FYNNEI. The CDR3 totals 15 residues. CDR3: CASPSTGGASNEQFF. The CDR3 region has the DNA TGTGCCAGCCCCTCGACGGGGGGGGCCTCAAATGAGCAGTTCTTC.

A word on this clone: Other DNA sequences from this sample encode an identical CDR3 as well. V usage is TRBV2 and J usage is TRBJ1-6, with 9 bases matching TRBD1. There are 14 residues in the CDR3. J lost 7 bases, V lost 8 bases, and 6 bases had no gene match. Germline assignment: CDR1 SNHLY and CDR2 FYNNEI. The CDR3 region has the DNA TGTGCCAGCGTCACAGGGGGCCAAAATTCACCCCTCCACTTT. Translation: CASVTGGQNSPLHF.

The rearrangement joins TRBV18 to TRBJ1-5; D is possibly TRBD1 (6 bases). Germline CDR1 reads KGHSH; CDR2 reads LQKENI. The CDR3 covers 15 residues. Trimming took 3 bases from V and 5 from J, leaving 14 bases between them. The CDR3 sequence: CASSPIRQDHQPQHF. The CDR3 coding sequence is TGTGCCAGCTCACCTATTCGACAGGATCATCAGCCCCAGCATTTT.

The V and J genes are TRBV7-9 and TRBJ2-3, with 9 bases aligning to TRBD1. The CDR3 contains 13 residues. Germline V lookup: CDR1 SEHNR, CDR2 FQNEAQ (reference sequence). V lost 10 bases and J lost 4; bases outside the gene matches: 6. CDR3 sequence: CAIDRGWADTQYF. CDR3 sequence (DNA): TGTGCCATCGACAGGGGGTGGGCAGATACGCAGTATTTT.

The chain joins TRBV27 to TRBJ2-7; D gene uncertain. The CDR3 loop spans 13 amino acids. Between the trimmed V and J ends, which lost 5 bases and 1 base, there was a span of 9 bases. Germline V gene data show CDR1 as MNHEY and CDR2 as SMNVEV (reference sequence). The CDR3 reads CASSKTESYEQYF. The CDR3 nucleotides are TGTGCCAGCAGTAAGACTGAATCCTACGAGCAGTACTTC.

This clone occurred once. The chain is built from TRBV27 and TRBJ1-5, with 9 nucleotides matching TRBD1. The V and J ends lost 5 bases and 7 bases, in that order; junction bases with no gene match: 3. CDR1 MNHEY and CDR2 SMNVEV come from the germline V gene (reference sequence). The CDR3 length is 13 residues. CDR3 sequence (DNA): TGTGCCAGCAGTATAGACAGGGGGCAGCCCCAGCATTTT. Its translation is CASSIDRGQPQHF.

This clone has only one observation. The rearrangement joins TRBV4-2 to TRBJ2-3, with TRBD2 matching 10 bases. The CDR3 consists of 17 residues. The ends lost 1 base at V and 4 bases at J; junction bases unmatched: 8. Germline V lookup: CDR1 LGHNA, CDR2 YNFKEQ. The CDR3 spells CASSQVSSGSFADTQYF. CDR3 nucleotide sequence: TGTGCCAGCAGCCAAGTTTCTAGCGGGAGTTTCGCAGATACGCAGTATTTT.

The genes are TRBV9 and TRBJ2-2, with 7 bases aligning to TRBD2. Germline CDR1 is SGDLS and CDR2 is YYNGEE. With V trimmed by 0 bases and J by 4 bases, 6 bases remained unmatched. CDR3 size: 16 residues. CDR3 DNA: TGTGCCAGCAGCGTAGGGGGGAGGGAACGCACCGGGGAGCTGTTTTTT. Translated: CASSVGGRERTGELFF. Full variable domain (remainder filled in from reference TRBV9 and TRBJ2-2): DSGVTQTPKHLITATGQRVTLRCSPRSGDLSVYWYQQSLDQGLQFLIQYYNGEERAKGNILERFSAQQFPDLHSELNLSSLELGDSALYFCASSVGGRERTGELFFGEGSRLTVL.

This chain joins TRBV2 and TRBJ2-5; weak D call: TRBD1 (8 bases). In germline, CDR1 is SNHLY, CDR2 FYNNEI. This CDR3 has 11 amino acids. The CDR3 sequence: CGGGQAETQYF. DNA of the CDR3: TGTGGGGGGGGACAGGCGGAGACCCAGTACTTC.

The V gene is TRBV10-1, the J gene TRBJ1-1; 8 positions agree with TRBD1. The CDR3 is 15 amino acids. Per germline, CDR1 WNHNN and CDR2 SYGVQD (reference sequence). Losses at the gene ends were 3 bases for V and 1 base for J; bases not matched to a gene: 4. The CDR3 DNA sequence: TGCGCCAGCAGTGACCAGGGGGCAAAGAACACTGAAGCTTTCTTT. Amino acids: CASSDQGAKNTEAFF.

The V gene is TRBV9, the J gene TRBJ2-2, with D maybe TRBD1 (6 bases). This CDR3 is 14 amino acids long. Trimming took 4 bases from V and 7 from J, leaving 14 bases between them. Germline assignment: CDR1 SGDLS and CDR2 YYNGEE. The CDR3 coding sequence is TGTGCCAGCAGCCTCACAGGGTGGGGCGGGGAGCTGTTTTTT. It translates to CASSLTGWGGELFF.

This sequence joins TRBV2 and TRBJ2-1; D might be TRBD2 (5 bases). Germline CDR1 reads SNHLY; CDR2 reads FYNNEI. The CDR3 consists of 17 residues. V dropped 4 bases and J dropped 0 bases, with 16 bases sitting between them. Here the CDR3 reads CASSVQFTRSSYNEQFF. The CDR3 DNA is TGTGCCAGCAGTGTTCAGTTTACTAGGAGCTCCTACAATGAGCAGTTCTTC.

The chain links TRBV6-1 to TRBJ2-7; TRBD1 aligns across 8 bases. This CDR3 has 13 amino acids. The J segment lost 6 bases and the V segment lost 0 bases, leaving 1 base of the junction unmatched. Germline loops: CDR1 MNHNS, CDR2 SASEGT. The CDR3 protein is CASSEAGQGEQYF. DNA for the CDR3: TGTGCCAGCAGTGAAGCCGGACAGGGCGAGCAGTACTTC.

The chain employs TRBV5-1 and TRBJ2-3; a weak D match, TRBD1 (6 bases). This CDR3 has 15 amino acids. The V and J ends lost 5 bases and 0 bases respectively, with 13 bases between them. Germline CDR1 reads SGHRS; CDR2 reads YFSETQ. The CDR3 sequence: CASRTGLVSTDTQYF. The DNA of the CDR3 is TGCGCCAGCAGGACAGGACTGGTTAGCACAGATACGCAGTATTTT.

The chain is built from TRBV6-4 and TRBJ2-7; 8 bases line up with TRBD1. This CDR3 has 16 residues. The ends lost 0 bases at V and 2 bases at J; junction bases unmatched: 6. CDR1 is MRHNA and CDR2 is SNTAGT in the germline V gene. CDR3 nucleotides: TGTGCCAGCAGTGACTCTGGACAGGGAGTAACCTACGAGCAGTACTTC. This translates into CASSDSGQGVTYEQYF.

This rearrangement joins TRBV15 to TRBJ2-2; no definite D call. The CDR3 is 14 amino acids. Trimming removed 0 bases at V and 5 bases at J, with 7 bases between. Germline assignment: CDR1 LNHNV and CDR2 YYDKDF (reference sequence). The CDR3 region is CATSRETRTGELFF. CDR3 in DNA: TGTGCCACCAGCAGAGAGACGAGGACCGGGGAGCTGTTTTTT.

CDR3 nucleotides: TGTGCCAGCAGCAAACTAGCGGGAGGCGACGAGCAGTACTTC. Translation: CASSKLAGGDEQYF. The chain carries TRBV4-2 and TRBJ2-7; 12 bases agree with TRBD2. Germline-derived CDR1 and CDR2 are LGHNA and YNFKEQ. V lost 5 bases, J lost 5 bases, and 4 bases stayed unmatched. There are 14 residues in the CDR3.

The rearrangement joins TRBV30 to TRBJ2-1; perhaps TRBD2 as D (5 bases). Germline V gene data show CDR1 as GTSNPN and CDR2 as SVGIG (reference sequence). The CDR3 covers 14 residues. Trimming shortened V by 5 bases and J by 3 bases, and 14 bases separated the two germline ends. CDR3 sequence reads: CAWRLRGRYNEQFF. The CDR3 nucleotides read TGTGCCTGGCGGTTAAGAGGGCGCTACAATGAGCAGTTCTTC. Complete variable domain (other parts from reference TRBV30 and TRBJ2-1): SQTIHQWPATLVQPVGSPLSLECTVEGTSNPNLYWYRQAAGRGLQLLFYSVGIGQISSEVPQNLSASRPQDRQFILSSKKLLLSDSGFYLCAWRLRGRYNEQFFGPGTRLTVL.

V gene TRBV15 combines with J gene TRBJ1-2; 8 positions agree with TRBD1. The trim removed 0 bases at V and 7 bases at J, leaving 1 base unmatched. Germline CDR1 LNHNV, CDR2 YYDKDF (reference sequence). There are 13 residues in the CDR3. CDR3 residues: CATSRDRGLGYTF. The CDR3, as DNA: TGTGCCACCAGCAGAGACAGGGGGCTTGGCTACACCTTC.

The CDR3 DNA reads as TGTGCCAGCAGCGTCCCGGGGACTAGCGTTCCCTACGAGCAGTACTTC. It codes for CASSVPGTSVPYEQYF. The chain recombines TRBV9 with TRBJ2-7; TRBD2 matches 10 bases. The CDR3 spans 16 residues. After removal of 2 bases from V and 2 bases from J, the junction contained 7 bases not matched to a gene. Germline lookup yields CDR1 SGDLS and CDR2 YYNGEE.

This rearrangement joins TRBV11-2 to TRBJ1-2; 7 bases are shared with TRBD1. The CDR3 length is 17 residues. Trimming removed 2 bases from V and 4 bases from J; junction bases left unmatched: 13. Germline V gene data show CDR1 as SGHAT and CDR2 as FQNNGV. CDR3 DNA sequence: TGTGCCAGCAGCTTAATGAGGGGGCGCCCAACTTTCTATGGCTACACCTTC. Translating gives CASSLMRGRPTFYGYTF.

V usage is TRBV14 and J usage is TRBJ1-5, with D possibly being TRBD1 (5 bases). Germline CDR1 reads SGHDN; CDR2 reads FVKESK. V was cut by 7 bases and J by 3 bases, with 34 bases left in between. The CDR3 covers 21 residues. The CDR3 nucleotides are TGTGCCAGCATCCTTGGGGGGACGGCGCCTGTCTGGGACCTATACAATCAGCCCCAGCATTTT. Protein sequence: CASILGGTAPVWDLYNQPQHF.